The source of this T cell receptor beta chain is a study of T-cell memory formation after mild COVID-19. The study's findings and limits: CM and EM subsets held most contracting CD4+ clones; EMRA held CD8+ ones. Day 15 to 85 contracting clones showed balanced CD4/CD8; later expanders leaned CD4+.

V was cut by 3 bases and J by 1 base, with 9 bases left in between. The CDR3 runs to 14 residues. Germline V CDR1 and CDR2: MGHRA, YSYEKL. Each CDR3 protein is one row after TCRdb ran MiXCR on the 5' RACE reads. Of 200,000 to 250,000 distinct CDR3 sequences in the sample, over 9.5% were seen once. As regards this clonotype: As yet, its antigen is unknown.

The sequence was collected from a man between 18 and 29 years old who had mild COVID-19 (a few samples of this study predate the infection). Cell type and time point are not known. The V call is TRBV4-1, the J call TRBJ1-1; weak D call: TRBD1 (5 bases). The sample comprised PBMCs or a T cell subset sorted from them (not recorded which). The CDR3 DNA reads TGCGCCAGCAGCCAGGTGAGGGGGAACACTGAAGCTTTCTTT. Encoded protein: CASSQVRGNTEAFF.